One sample yielded the 29 T cell receptor beta chains listed below, sequenced in a study. TCRdb re-called the reads through MiXCR, storing one row per CDR3 protein. Altogether about 4,500 distinct CDR3 sequences are present, about 8.3% being singletons, with the ten largest covering 8.7%. The material sequenced was CD4+ T cells from synovial fluid. Every receptor here comes from a human donor with rheumatoid arthritis.

This clonotype was detected only a few times. The CDR3 here is CASTTRAQHMNTEAFF. CDR3 nucleotide sequence: TGTGCCAGTACCACACGAGCTCAGCACATGAACACTGAAGCTTTCTTT. The chain links TRBV19 to TRBJ1-1, with D unclear. The germline V and J ends were trimmed by 7 bases and 0 bases, with 18 bases remaining between them. In germline, CDR1 is LNHDA, CDR2 SQIVND (reference sequence). The CDR3 is made up of 16 amino acids.

V and J are TRBV20-1 and TRBJ1-3; 9 nucleotides match TRBD1. The CDR3 runs to 15 residues. Germline values: CDR1 DFQATT, CDR2 SNEGSKA (reference sequence). CDR3 sequence: CSGLNRGLAGNTIYF. In DNA, the CDR3 is TGCTCGGGGCTGAACAGGGGGCTAGCTGGAAACACCATATATTTT.

This clonotype is medium-sized by share. The chain links TRBV20-1 to TRBJ2-1; 14 nucleotides line up with TRBD2. With V trimmed by 5 bases and J by 7 bases, 10 bases remained unmatched. Per the germline V gene, CDR1 is DFQATT and CDR2 is SNEGSKA (reference sequence). The CDR3 runs to 16 residues. The CDR3, as DNA: TGCAGTGCTGATATTGGACTAGCGGGAGGTCAAAATGAGCAGTTCTTC. The encoded protein is CSADIGLAGGQNEQFF.

This clonotype appeared many times. The CDR3 is CASSSRPVGQETQYF. As DNA, the CDR3 is TGCGCCAGCAGCTCCCGACCGGTGGGGCAAGAGACCCAGTACTTC. The chain recombines TRBV5-1 with TRBJ2-5; no clear D. Per germline, CDR1 SGHRS and CDR2 YFSETQ. This CDR3 comprises 15 residues. V gave up 3 bases and J gave up 2 bases, with 14 bases separating them.

This clonotype is medium-sized within its sample. The chain links TRBV27 to TRBJ2-3; D remains unclear. CDR1 is MNHEY and CDR2 is SMNVEV in the germline V gene (reference sequence). Trimming took off 5 bases at V and 4 bases at J, with 7 bases between the two ends. This CDR3 contains 12 residues. In DNA, the CDR3 is TGTGCCAGCAGTCCCACCGCAGATACGCAGTATTTT. Its protein is CASSPTADTQYF.

This clonotype is medium-sized. This chain connects TRBV7-2 to TRBJ2-2, with 12 bases lining up with TRBD1. This CDR3 spans 15 amino acids. CDR1 and CDR2 (germline): SGHTA, FQGNSA. Germline trimming cut 5 bases from V and 7 bases from J; bases unmatched to any gene: 5. The CDR3 coding sequence is TGTGCCAGCAGCCCGGGACAGGGGGCTGGCGGGGAGCTGTTTTTT. Translation gives CASSPGQGAGGELFF.

This clonotype is judged medium-sized (0.01 to 0.1%). The chain couples TRBV5-1 to TRBJ2-7; D remains ambiguous. The germline V gene has CDR1 SGHRS and CDR2 YFSETQ. The CDR3 runs to 15 residues. V lost 0 bases and J 2 bases, leaving 12 bases between the germline ends. The CDR3 sequence is CASSLAAAGAYEQYF. The CDR3 region has the DNA TGCGCCAGCAGCTTGGCGGCAGCTGGGGCCTACGAGCAGTACTTC. The full variable domain, its missing parts supplied by reference TRBV5-1 and TRBJ2-7, is KAGVTQTPRYLIKTRGQQVTLSCSPISGHRSVSWYQQTPGQGLQFLFEYFSETQRNKGNFPGRFSGRQFSNSRSEMNVSTLELGDSALYLCASSLAAAGAYEQYFGPGTRLTVT.

At least ten counts were recorded for this clonotype. The J gene is TRBJ1-3, the V gene TRBV18; D might be TRBD1 (6 bases). The CDR3 is made up of 14 amino acids. V was trimmed by 2 bases and J by 7 bases, leaving 12 bases between them. Per the germline V gene, CDR1 is KGHSH and CDR2 is LQKENI. This CDR3 is CASSPAGAVNTIYF. Here the CDR3 DNA reads TGTGCCAGCTCACCAGCGGGGGCGGTTAACACCATATATTTT.

This clonotype was picked up many times. The CDR3 DNA reads TGTGCCAGCAGGAACCGGGGCTATGGCTACACCTTC. Its protein product is CASRNRGYGYTF. The chain combines TRBV7-2 with TRBJ1-2; no clear D gene. The CDR3 extends over 12 amino acids. V was shortened by 6 bases and J by 4 bases, with 9 bases between the two germline ends. In germline, CDR1 is SGHTA, CDR2 FQGNSA.

This clonotype was seen ten or more times. The chain employs TRBV7-3 and TRBJ2-2; D may be TRBD1 (5 bases). CDR1 SGHTA and CDR2 FQGTGA come from the germline V gene. V lost 4 bases, J lost 4 bases, and 7 bases lay in between. The CDR3 is made up of 13 amino acids. The CDR3 coding sequence is TGTGCCAGCAGCTCCCAGGGCACCGGGGAGCTGTTTTTT. This codes for CASSSQGTGELFF. Drawing the rest from reference TRBV7-3 and TRBJ2-2, the complete variable domain is GAGVSQTPSNKVTEKGKYVELRCDPISGHTALYWYRQSLGQGPEFLIYFQGTGAADDSGLPNDRFFAVRPEGSVSTLKIQRTERGDSAVYLCASSSQGTGELFFGEGSRLTVL.

To note about this clonotype: A read error may be the cause here, since a much bigger clone is one base away. V and J are TRBV20-1 and TRBJ2-7; 9 bases fit TRBD2. Germline lookup yields CDR1 DFQATT and CDR2 SNEGSKA (reference sequence). The CDR3 is 13 amino acids. V was pared by 0 bases and J by 12 bases, with 9 bases of the junction left unmatched. The CDR3 is CSARDSRGGVAYF. CDR3 sequence (DNA): TGCAGTGCTAGAGACTCGCGGGGGGGGGTTGCGTACTTC.

This clonotype is medium-sized within its sample. The V call is TRBV4-2, the J call TRBJ2-2; the D gene is possibly TRBD2 (6 bases). Trimming shortened V by 4 bases and J by 5 bases, and 14 bases separated the two germline ends. CDR3 length: 15 residues. Germline CDR1 LGHNA, CDR2 YNFKEQ. The CDR3 bases are TGTGCCAGCAGCCCCCGGGACTCGCATACCGGGGAGCTGTTTTTT. Encoded protein: CASSPRDSHTGELFF.

By share, this clonotype counts as medium-sized (0.01 to 0.1%). The chain employs TRBV11-3 and TRBJ2-3; D remains ambiguous. The CDR3 runs 15 residues. V lost 5 bases, J lost 0 bases, and 12 bases lay in between. In germline, CDR1 is SGHNT, CDR2 YENEEA. The CDR3 DNA sequence: TGTGCCAGCAGCATCGGGCCTCCGAGCACAGATACGCAGTATTTT. As protein: CASSIGPPSTDTQYF.

By share, this clonotype ranks as medium-sized. The V call is TRBV18, the J call TRBJ2-5; D remains ambiguous. CDR3 length: 12 amino acids. Trimming shortened V by 3 bases and J by 8 bases, and 10 bases separated the two germline ends. The germline gives CDR1 KGHSH, CDR2 LQKENI. In DNA form, the CDR3 reads TGTGCCAGCTCACCTGATTCGCACACCCAGTACTTC. Translation: CASSPDSHTQYF.

This clonotype is medium-sized in the sample. V gene TRBV20-1 combines with J gene TRBJ1-2, with 7 bases fitting TRBD1. This CDR3 spans 13 amino acids. The trim removed 5 bases at V and 2 bases at J, leaving 5 bases unmatched. The germline gives CDR1 DFQATT, CDR2 SNEGSKA (reference sequence). The CDR3 nucleotides read TGCAGTGCTCCCAGACAGGGAAACTATGGCTACACCTTC. Protein sequence: CSAPRQGNYGYTF.

At least ten counts were recorded for this clonotype. V is TRBV7-8 and J is TRBJ2-5; 11 bases align to TRBD2. The V segment lost 2 bases and the J segment 6 bases; nucleotides outside the gene matches: 5. Germline CDR1 SGHVS, CDR2 FQNEAQ. This CDR3 spans 15 amino acids. The CDR3 sequence is CASSLLAGGPKTQYF. CDR3 nucleotide sequence: TGTGCCAGCAGCTTATTAGCGGGAGGGCCAAAGACCCAGTACTTC.

Worth noting for this clonotype: A read error is possible here, since a much larger clone lies one base away. This chain connects TRBV20-1 to TRBJ1-2; no firm D call. The ends were cut back, 0 bases at V and 10 bases at J, with 15 bases in the middle. CDR1 is DFQATT, CDR2 SNEGSKA, per germline (reference sequence). CDR3 length equals 13 residues. DNA of the CDR3: TGCAGTGCTAGAGAAGGGCCAATTGGGGTCTACACCTTC. Translated, it gives CSAREGPIGVYTF.

This clonotype is medium-sized in the sample. The V and J genes are TRBV18 and TRBJ2-5; tentative D call: TRBD2 (5 bases). The V end was cut by 2 bases, the J end by 4 bases, with 11 bases between. Germline CDR1 reads KGHSH; CDR2 reads LQKENI. This CDR3 region has 14 residues. DNA of the CDR3: TGTGCCAGCTCACCAGGGAGTACGGGAGAGACCCAGTACTTC. It specifies CASSPGSTGETQYF.

This clonotype has a handful of counts. This sequence joins TRBV3-1 and TRBJ2-6; no clear D. Germline V CDR1 and CDR2: LGHDT, YNNKEL (reference sequence). The CDR3 has 15 residues. The germline V and J ends were trimmed by 0 bases and 0 bases, with 3 bases remaining between them. The CDR3 region is CASSQDISGANVLTF. DNA of the CDR3: TGTGCCAGCAGCCAAGACATCTCTGGGGCCAACGTCCTGACTTTC. Drawing the rest from reference TRBV3-1 and TRBJ2-6, the complete variable domain is DTAVSQTPKYLVTQMGNDKSIKCEQNLGHDTMYWYKQDSKKFLKIMFSYNNKELIINETVPNRFSPKSPDKAHLNLHINSLELGDSAVYFCASSQDISGANVLTFGAGSRLTVL.

The gene calls are TRBV30 and TRBJ2-2; 7 bases line up with TRBD1. Per the germline V gene, CDR1 is GTSNPN and CDR2 is SVGIG (reference sequence). V lost 0 bases to trimming and J lost 6 bases; unmatched junction nucleotides: 7. The CDR3 runs 15 residues. CDR3 sequence (DNA): TGTGCCTGGAGTGTTAAGGGGGCGAGCGCCGGGGAGCTGTTTTTT. Translation gives CAWSVKGASAGELFF.

This clonotype was counted many times. The chain links TRBV19 to TRBJ1-1; 8 nucleotides agree with TRBD1. The germline V gene encodes CDR1 LNHDA and CDR2 SQIVND (reference sequence). This CDR3 comprises 13 residues. V was clipped by 6 bases and J by 1 base; unmatched bases: 1. The DNA for the CDR3 is TGTGCCAGTAGAGGGACAGGGAACACTGAAGCTTTCTTT. Protein sequence: CASRGTGNTEAFF.

This clonotype is medium-sized within its sample. J is TRBJ2-2 and V is TRBV5-6; 9 bases are a match to TRBD1. The CDR3 is 17 amino acids. The junction had 8 bases not matched to a gene; V was cut back by 1 base and J by 4 bases. Germline CDR1 SGHDT, CDR2 YYEEEE. The CDR3 coding sequence is TGTGCCAGCAGCTTGTCTGGGACAGGGAGATTCACCGGGGAGCTGTTTTTT. Protein sequence: CASSLSGTGRFTGELFF.

The table lists this clonotype with many counts. This chain connects TRBV5-6 to TRBJ2-7; D ambiguous. V lost 4 bases, J lost 5 bases, and 16 bases lay in between. This CDR3 has 14 residues. Germline V gives CDR1 SGHDT, CDR2 YYEEEE. DNA for the CDR3: TGTGCCAGCAGCAAGCCCTTGCCCTGGGACGAGCAGTACTTC. Protein product: CASSKPLPWDEQYF.

The rearrangement links TRBV6-6 to TRBJ2-7, with 7 bases aligning to TRBD1. Germline V gene data show CDR1 as MNHNY and CDR2 as SVGAGI (reference sequence). CDR3 length equals 14 residues. Trimming removed 9 bases from V and 4 bases from J; junction bases left unmatched: 12. CDR3 sequence (DNA): TGTGCCAGTGTCCTCTCAGGGGGATCTTACGAGCAGTACTTC. Residues: CASVLSGGSYEQYF.

This clonotype was seen repeatedly, ten times or more. The chain couples TRBV7-2 to TRBJ2-5; unclear D gene. The CDR3 has 14 amino acids. Germline assignment: CDR1 SGHTA and CDR2 FQGNSA. V was trimmed by 1 base and J by 5 bases, leaving 11 bases between them. The CDR3 here is CASSLVGLSETQYF. The CDR3 bases are TGTGCCAGCAGCTTAGTGGGGTTGTCGGAGACCCAGTACTTC. The full variable domain, completed using reference TRBV7-2 and TRBJ2-5, is GAGVSQSPSNKVTEKGKDVELRCDPISGHTALYWYRQSLGQGLEFLIYFQGNSAPDKSGLPSDRFSAERTGGSVSTLTIQRTQQEDSAVYLCASSLVGLSETQYFGPGTRLLVL.

By frequency in the sample, this clonotype is medium-sized. This rearrangement joins TRBV7-9 to TRBJ2-1; 7 bases are shared with TRBD2. With 5 bases clipped from V and 9 bases from J, the junction kept 22 bases outside the gene matches. Germline V gene lookup returns CDR1 SEHNR and CDR2 FQNEAQ (reference sequence). This CDR3 is built from 18 residues. Written as DNA, the CDR3 is TGTGCCAGCAGCCCCCAATCGGGGAGCGGGGACCTCCATGGTGAGCAGTTCTTC. Translating it yields CASSPQSGSGDLHGEQFF.

This clonotype is judged medium-sized. The J gene is TRBJ1-1, the V gene TRBV20-1; no firm D call. V was clipped by 1 base and J by 0 bases, with 18 bases between them. This CDR3 has 17 amino acids. Germline CDR1 reads DFQATT; CDR2 reads SNEGSKA (reference sequence). CDR3 amino acids: CSARALTLGSVNTEAFF. The CDR3 DNA is TGCAGTGCTAGAGCCCTGACCCTAGGGTCGGTGAACACTGAAGCTTTCTTT.

This clonotype occurred many times. The V gene is TRBV19, the J gene TRBJ1-3; the D is unclear. Germline V gives CDR1 LNHDA, CDR2 SQIVND (reference sequence). V was pared by 5 bases and J by 4 bases, with 12 bases between. CDR3 length equals 14 residues. The CDR3 DNA is TGTGCCAGTAGTCCCCGGGATAGAGGAAACACCATATATTTT. Translating it yields CASSPRDRGNTIYF.

In this sample, this clonotype is medium-sized. The chain has TRBV7-9 and TRBJ2-1, with D perhaps matching TRBD2 (5 bases). The CDR3 covers 18 residues. The germline CDR1 and CDR2 sequences are SEHNR and FQNEAQ (reference sequence). The ends were cut back, 4 bases at V and 10 bases at J, with 29 bases in the middle. In DNA form, the CDR3 reads TGTGCCAGCAGCTCCTCCCGCGGGTCAACGCCGCCGGAACGGGAGCAGTTCTTC. Protein: CASSSSRGSTPPEREQFF.